Listed here are 9 T cell receptor beta chains from one sample, sequenced in a study of T cell changes during pregnancy in multiple sclerosis. The protocol was immunoSEQ multiplex PCR, while the TCRdb copy is restricted to in-frame clones and leaves out a portion. The data hold 65,000 to 80,000 clones, with about nine tenths observed a single time. Material: peripheral blood, obtained in the third trimester of pregnancy. The receptors were sampled from a female donor with multiple sclerosis, enrolled in a pregnancy study.

V and J are TRBV19 and TRBJ1-4; no clear D gene. The CDR3 spans 14 residues. V was pared by 5 bases and J by 5 bases, with 12 bases between. In germline, CDR1 is LNHDA, CDR2 SQIVND (reference sequence). CDR3 region: CASSQDGGNEKLFF. The CDR3 DNA follows: TGTGCCAGTAGTCAAGACGGCGGGAATGAAAAACTGTTTTTT.

The chain joins TRBV5-6 to TRBJ2-3; TRBD2 matches 13 bases. After removal of 4 bases from V and 3 bases from J, the junction contained 8 bases not matched to a gene. CDR1 SGHDT and CDR2 YYEEEE come from the germline V gene. This CDR3 region has 17 residues. CDR3 sequence (DNA): TGTGCCAGCAGCGGAGGGACTAGCGGGATCATGACAGATACGCAGTATTTT. It specifies CASSGGTSGIMTDTQYF.

This rearrangement joins TRBV28 to TRBJ1-5, with D unresolved. The V and J ends lost 5 bases and 3 bases respectively, with 11 bases between them. The CDR3 is made up of 14 amino acids. CDR1 is MDHEN and CDR2 is SYDVKM in the germline V gene. CDR3 bases: TGTGCCAGCAGTCTAGGTATCGACAATCAGCCCCAGCATTTT. Its protein product is CASSLGIDNQPQHF.

This rearrangement joins TRBV7-9 to TRBJ2-2; 12 bases match TRBD1. The CDR3 is 16 residues long. Trimming took 6 bases from V and 6 from J; bases not matched to a gene: 8. The germline gives CDR1 SEHNR, CDR2 FQNEAQ (reference sequence). DNA of the CDR3: TGTGCCAGCAGATGGTCCGGGACAGGGGGCTCCGGGGAGCTGTTTTTT. Translation: CASRWSGTGGSGELFF.

The V and J genes are TRBV7-8 and TRBJ2-7; TRBD1 aligns across 8 bases. The germline gives CDR1 SGHVS, CDR2 FQNEAQ. This CDR3 contains 14 residues. The trim removed 5 bases at V and 2 bases at J, leaving 5 bases unmatched. The chain's CDR3 is CASSEGQVPYEQYF. The CDR3 region has the DNA TGTGCCAGCAGCGAGGGACAGGTACCCTACGAGCAGTACTTC.

A single count supports this clone. The gene calls are TRBV7-9 and TRBJ2-2; D unresolved. The CDR3 totals 12 residues. Germline V gives CDR1 SEHNR, CDR2 FQNEAQ (reference sequence). With 5 bases removed from V and 5 bases from J, the gap between germline ends came to 6 bases. As DNA, the CDR3 is TGTGCCAGCAGCAGCTATACCGGGGAGCTGTTTTTT. Amino acid sequence: CASSSYTGELFF.

This clone has only a few counts. The V gene is TRBV14, the J gene TRBJ1-1; maybe TRBD1 (5 bases). This CDR3 has 15 amino acids. The ends were cut back, 4 bases at V and 1 base at J, with 13 bases in the middle. CDR1 and CDR2 (germline): SGHDN, FVKESK. CDR3 sequence: CASSPNVGGNTEAFF. The DNA for the CDR3 is TGTGCCAGCAGCCCCAACGTCGGGGGGAACACTGAAGCTTTCTTT. The complete variable domain, with remaining parts taken from reference TRBV14 and TRBJ1-1, reads EAGVTQFPSHSVIEKGQTVTLRCDPISGHDNLYWYRRVMGKEIKFLLHFVKESKQDESGMPNNRFLAERTGGTYSTLKVQPAELEDSGVYFCASSPNVGGNTEAFFGQGTRLTVV.

The chain joins TRBV4-2 to TRBJ1-1, with D unresolved. Trimming left V 0 bases short and J 4 bases short, with 9 bases between. Germline CDR1 and CDR2: LGHNA and YNFKEQ. The CDR3 sequence is 14 residues long. CDR3 protein: CASSQDWRGTEAFF. The CDR3 nucleotides are TGTGCCAGCAGCCAAGATTGGCGGGGCACTGAAGCTTTCTTT.

The rearrangement links TRBV5-4 to TRBJ2-5; the D gene is possibly TRBD2 (7 bases). The tail of the sequence fits TRBJ2-7 better, so the J call may be wrong. The CDR3 is made up of 15 amino acids. Germline loops: CDR1 SGHNT, CDR2 YYREEE (reference sequence). In DNA, the CDR3 is TGTGCCAGCAGCTTAGAGGGGGGGCCTCCCTACGAGCAGTACTTC. It is translated as CASSLEGGPPYEQYF.